The entry below gives a single TCR beta chain sequence along with its context. No cognate antigen has been identified for it. The sample belongs to a study of cytomegalovirus exposure and HLA in healthy donors (TCRdb year 2017). In terms of the full investigation: An earlier analysis of approximately 600 of the donors reported more than 250 Gb of sequence data and 117 million unique TCR beta sequences from 150 million to 200 million T cells. An early release that covered some 640 HLA-typed donors contained approximately 300 gigabases of sequencing data and approximately 85 million unique TCR sequences. An earlier analysis of approximately 640 of the donors applied high-throughput TCR beta sequencing to assess whether each TCR beta V gene segment acted as functional or pseudogenic. Rather than using new phenotypic data, the later analysis identified candidate immune exposures from TCR beta sequences and from how often those sequences occurred across donors. A later analysis re-analyzed previously published TCR beta repertoires from 660 or so donors and added high-resolution HLA genotyping to study TCR occurrence patterns. High-throughput TCR immunosequencing, statistical association of individual TCRs with disease status, and machine learning were combined to predict cytomegalovirus infection status. Using immunosequencing, the study profiled T cell repertoires from fewer than 700 subjects and related those repertoires to cytomegalovirus serostatus. Because of strong linkage in the cohort, roughly five DR-DQ haplotypes were treated as single units for association and clustering. The number of typed donors differed by locus: about 620-630 for A, B, C, DRB1 and DQB1; 522 for DQA1; approximately 610 for DPA1; and around 450 for DPB1. Of the approximately 400 genotyped donors, approximately 82% fell in the genetic ancestry cluster associated with self-reported Caucasian donors. Donor age, sex, ethnicity and CMV serostatus were compiled alongside the repertoire data. Both class I and class II loci were covered by HLA typing, at four-digit resolution. The study aimed to test whether cataloging public T cell receptors could reveal signatures of past pathogen exposure. Besides the first cohort of roughly 700 subjects, a separate validation cohort made up of 120 or so different subjects was used. Across approximately 420 genotyped donors of the cohort, an average of approximately 220,000 unique TCR beta nucleotide sequences per donor were sequenced, and roughly 20% of those sequences were non-productive. All discovery cohort repertoires had been generated using a single sequencing platform. A later genetic analysis used genome-wide SNP genotypes for about three fifths of the 666 donors, treating that subset as a discovery cohort.

The CDR3 spans 15 residues, from the cysteine through the phenylalanine. CDR3 DNA is the only sequence kept; it has 45 bases, read in frame from the first base. Per the germline V gene, SGHRS is the CDR1 and YFSETQ is the CDR2. Unmatched junction bases come to 4, with V trimmed by 7 bases and J by 0 bases. Receptors were amplified or captured by the immunoSEQ multiplex PCR assay. A mixture of 60 forward primers for TCR Vbeta segments and 13 reverse primers for TCR Jbeta segments was used in the multiplex PCR. A multiplex PCR assay on genomic DNA amplified the CDR3 region of rearranged TCR beta genes. The Illumina HiSeq System was used to sequence the amplified TCR beta libraries as 87-base-pair reads. The source study handled its data this way. A later analysis counted about 76 million unique TCR beta chains across the 700 or so repertoires, and 9.5 million to 11 million of these chains were shared by at least two donors. To remove PCR and sequencing errors, raw reads were error-corrected and collapsed into unique sequences using a nearest-neighbor algorithm that merged closely related sequences. To assign V, D and J gene segments, CDR3 sequences were aligned to IMGT reference sequences. For a sequence to be retained, a match of at least six nucleotides was required to both a V gene segment and a J gene segment. A rearrangement counted as productive if the CDR3 had no stop codons and remained in frame with V and J, and every other rearrangement counted as non-productive. Following IMGT convention, CDR3 was defined as the stretch from the second conserved V-encoded cysteine up to the conserved J-encoded phenylalanine. The earlier analysis of some 580 of the donors excluded any sequence lacking an unambiguous match to a single V gene segment. In an earlier analysis of approximately 610 of the donors, V segments were called functional above 56.7% productive rearrangements and were called segregating when the between-donor standard deviation exceeded 5%. A statistical classification framework was built to diagnose cytomegalovirus status from the catalog of TCR beta chain sequences. V and J gene assignment, in a later analysis, came from comparing TCR nucleotide sequences with IMGT/GENE-DB human TR gene sequences. The TCRdist pipeline was used in a later analysis to assign CDR3 sequences and most-parsimonious VDJ recombination scenarios. In a later analysis, every TCR beta chain was defined by the combination of its CDR3 amino acid sequence and its V-gene family, and reads without a unique V-gene family were dropped. As a way to deal with suspected cross-contamination and a sequencing artifact, a later analysis dropped 450 to 700 nucleotide sequences that were highly shared and had low generation probability. A later analysis calculated a clonal expansion index for each public chain from normalized within-repertoire ranks of inferred template counts. Generation probabilities in a later analysis came from a VDJ recombination model fitted to out-of-frame rearrangements, and those results were checked against IGoR. In a later analysis, hypergeometric tests were used to score TCR-TCR, TCR-HLA and TCR-CMV co-occurrence, with a repertoire-size bias correction applied to TCR pairs. To estimate false discovery rates, a later analysis permuted the HLA or CMV assignments 20 times. In a later analysis, co-occurring TCRs were grouped with DBSCAN, and TCRdist sequence similarity was added when clustering was performed within HLA-allele-positive subsets. Co-occurrence clustering excluded repertoires with fewer than 30,000 or more than 120,000 public chains, plus five with anomalous nucleotide sharing. The source is immuneACCESS, and TCRdb retained only in-frame sequences with V and J called. Part of the clones is not carried over; for the studies checked, unresolved V genes explain less than half of this, and the remainder is unexplained. The V and J calls and clone size are taken from that table; D and trimming were inferred from the DNA. The data table for this sample lists about 130,000 clones. 1.5% to 2% of the sample rests with the top ten.

The cohort comprised under 700 healthy bone marrow donors. At the time of sampling, every cohort member was nominally healthy, though immune exposures that went unrecorded were likely present. The donor tested CMV seronegative, placing the donor among the 350 to 400 seronegative members of the cohort. Every donor gave a peripheral blood sample, and the peripheral blood mononuclear cells from that sample were used for TCR beta sequencing. The Qiagen DNeasy Blood Extraction Kit was used to extract genomic DNA from the blood cell samples. The study at large found these results: HLA typing was unavailable for some donors at each locus, so association tests used only the typed subset. The study gave a list of roughly 150 TCR beta chains associated with cytomegalovirus. At a false discovery rate of 0.05, a later analysis linked about 16,000 TCR beta sequences to specific HLA alleles. In an earlier analysis of about 600 of the donors, most TCR beta V segments appeared in productive rearrangements about 90% or about 30% of the time, broadly matching IMGT annotations. When HLA alleles, especially DR and DQ, strongly co-occurred, attributing TCR associations to individual alleles was difficult. A further reported finding was that TCR beta sequences accurately predicted the HLA-A and HLA-B alleles for most subjects in the first cohort. In vitro tests confirmed that three of the cytomegalovirus-associated TCR beta chains recognize cytomegalovirus antigens. In a later analysis, TCR association rates were found to vary across HLA loci, with the most associated TCRs seen for DRB1 alleles and the fewest for HLA-C alleles. Most CMV-associated TCR beta chains appeared to be HLA-restricted in a later analysis, and the HLA associations seemed to be driven largely by CMV exposure. According to a later analysis, parvovirus B19, influenza, CMV and Epstein-Barr virus appeared linked to several top co-occurrence clusters. In a later genetic analysis, fewer N-insertions in productive TCRs were reported among donors in an Asian-associated ancestry cluster than the roughly 670-donor mean. Only TCR beta chains were sequenced in this cohort, and the absence of alpha or paired-chain data limited detectable features. A later genetic analysis associated a missense DCLRE1C variant with V-gene and J-gene trimming of TCR beta chains, and an independent cohort replicated the association. Roughly uniform sequencing depth across donors was assumed in presence/absence analyses, although this assumption may not hold. A group of highly shared sequence variants was considered likely to be a technical artifact of the sequencing pipeline. In both the original and validation cohorts, the classifier was reported to diagnose cytomegalovirus status with high specificity and sensitivity. Because the 87-base-pair reads could not distinguish some IMGT-functional V segments, including TRBV6-2 and TRBV6-3, those segments were excluded. Correlated functional status among segregating V segments might reflect linkage disequilibrium, but an unknown experimental factor could not be ruled out. The only immune exposure information available for the cohort was CMV serostatus. In a later analysis, HLA-associated TCR beta chains were found to be more clonally expanded and to have lower generation probabilities than equally common non-associated chains. Because counts were too low, roughly 18 rarely observed V segments, including chromosome 9 orphons, were left out of the earlier analysis of some 640 of the donors. According to the authors, the approach could potentially be generalized to other disease states and immunological phenotypes. While some public TCRs were present in many individuals, most TCR sequences turned up only very rarely across donors.

The rearranged chain carries TRBV5-1 and TRBJ2-2; 9 bases in the middle match TRBD2. This receptor was identified in a man younger than 35 in good health and CMV-seronegative. The sequenced material came from PBMCs. In nucleotide form, the sequence is TGCGCCAGCTTTGCGGGGGGGACGAACACCGGGGAGCTGTTTTTT. This translates into CASFAGGTNTGELFF.